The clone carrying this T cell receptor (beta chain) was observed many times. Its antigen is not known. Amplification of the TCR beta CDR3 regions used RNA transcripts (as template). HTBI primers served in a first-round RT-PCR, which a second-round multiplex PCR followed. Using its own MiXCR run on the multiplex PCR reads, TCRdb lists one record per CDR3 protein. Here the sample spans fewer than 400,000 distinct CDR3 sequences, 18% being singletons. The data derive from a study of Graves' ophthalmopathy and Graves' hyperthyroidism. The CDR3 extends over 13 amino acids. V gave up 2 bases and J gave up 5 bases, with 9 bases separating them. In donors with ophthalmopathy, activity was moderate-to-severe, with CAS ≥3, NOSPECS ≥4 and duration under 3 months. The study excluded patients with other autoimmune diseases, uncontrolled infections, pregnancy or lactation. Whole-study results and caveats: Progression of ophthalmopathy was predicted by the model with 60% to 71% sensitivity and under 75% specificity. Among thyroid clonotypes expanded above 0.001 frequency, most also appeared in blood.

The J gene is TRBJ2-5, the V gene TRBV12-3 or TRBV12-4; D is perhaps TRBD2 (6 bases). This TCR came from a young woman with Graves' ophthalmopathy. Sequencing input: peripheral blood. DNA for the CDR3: TGTGCCAGCAGTTTAAGACTAGATGAGACCCAGTACTTC. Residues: CASSLRLDETQYF.